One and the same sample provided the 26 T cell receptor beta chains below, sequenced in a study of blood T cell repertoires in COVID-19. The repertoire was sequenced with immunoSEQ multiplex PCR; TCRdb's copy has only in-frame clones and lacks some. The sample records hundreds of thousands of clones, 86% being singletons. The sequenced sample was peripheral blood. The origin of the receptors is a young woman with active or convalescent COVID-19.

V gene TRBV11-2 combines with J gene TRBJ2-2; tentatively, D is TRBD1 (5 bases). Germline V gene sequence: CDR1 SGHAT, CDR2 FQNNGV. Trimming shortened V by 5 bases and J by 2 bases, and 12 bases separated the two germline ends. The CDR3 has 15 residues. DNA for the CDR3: TGTGCCAGCAGCGACCAGGGCAGAAACACCGGGGAGCTGTTTTTT. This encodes CASSDQGRNTGELFF.

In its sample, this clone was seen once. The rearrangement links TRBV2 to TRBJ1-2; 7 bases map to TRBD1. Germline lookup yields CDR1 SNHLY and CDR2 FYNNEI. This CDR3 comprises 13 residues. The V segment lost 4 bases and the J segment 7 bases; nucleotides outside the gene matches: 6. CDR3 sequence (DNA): TGTGCCAGCAGTGCCGGGACAGCAAGTGGCTACACCTTC. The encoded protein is CASSAGTASGYTF.

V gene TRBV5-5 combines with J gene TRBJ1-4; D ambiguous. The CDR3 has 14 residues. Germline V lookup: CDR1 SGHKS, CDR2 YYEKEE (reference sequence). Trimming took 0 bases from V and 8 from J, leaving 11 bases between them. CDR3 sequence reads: CASSLADNEEKLFF. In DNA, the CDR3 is TGTGCCAGCAGCTTGGCCGACAACGAGGAAAAACTGTTTTTT.

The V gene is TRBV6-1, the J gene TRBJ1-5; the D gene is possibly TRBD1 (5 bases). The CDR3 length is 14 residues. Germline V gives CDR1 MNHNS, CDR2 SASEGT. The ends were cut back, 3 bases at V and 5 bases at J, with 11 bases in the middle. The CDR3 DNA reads TGTGCCAGCAGTGAGGGAGGGGTTTATCAGCCCCAGCATTTT. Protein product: CASSEGGVYQPQHF.

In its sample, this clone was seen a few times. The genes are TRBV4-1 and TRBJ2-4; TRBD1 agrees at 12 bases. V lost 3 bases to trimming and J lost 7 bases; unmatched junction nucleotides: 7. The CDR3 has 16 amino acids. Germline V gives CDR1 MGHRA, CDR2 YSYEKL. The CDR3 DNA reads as TGCGCCAGCAGCCAGACCGGGACAGGGGGCTTCAACATTCAGTACTTC. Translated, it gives CASSQTGTGGFNIQYF.

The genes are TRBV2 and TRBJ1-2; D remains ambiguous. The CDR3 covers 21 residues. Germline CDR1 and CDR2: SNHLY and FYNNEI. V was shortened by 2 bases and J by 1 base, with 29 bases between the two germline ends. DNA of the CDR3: TGTGCCAGCAGTGAAACGAATGGATGGGTCGACTACCCGACATTTAACTATGGCTACACCTTC. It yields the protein CASSETNGWVDYPTFNYGYTF.

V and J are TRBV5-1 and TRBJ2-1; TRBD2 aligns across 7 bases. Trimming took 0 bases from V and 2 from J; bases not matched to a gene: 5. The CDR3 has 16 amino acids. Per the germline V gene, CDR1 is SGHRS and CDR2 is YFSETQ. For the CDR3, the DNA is TGCGCCAGCAGCTTGGTTTCAGCGGGACCCTACAATGAGCAGTTCTTC. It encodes CASSLVSAGPYNEQFF.

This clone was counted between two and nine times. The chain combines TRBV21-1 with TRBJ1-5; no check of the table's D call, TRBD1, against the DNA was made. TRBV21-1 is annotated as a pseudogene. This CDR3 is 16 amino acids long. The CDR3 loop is CASSKVDRTNDQPQHF. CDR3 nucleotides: TGTGCCAGCAGCAAAGTTGACAGGACGAACGATCAGCCCCAGCATTTT.

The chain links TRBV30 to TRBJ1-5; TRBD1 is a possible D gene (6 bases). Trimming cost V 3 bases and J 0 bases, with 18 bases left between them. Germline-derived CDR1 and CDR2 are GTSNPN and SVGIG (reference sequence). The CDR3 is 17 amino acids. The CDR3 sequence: CAWSSGHLGVSNQPQHF. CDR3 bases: TGTGCCTGGAGCTCGGGACATCTGGGGGTTAGCAATCAGCCCCAGCATTTT. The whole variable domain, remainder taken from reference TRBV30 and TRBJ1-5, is SQTIHQWPATLVQPVGSPLSLECTVEGTSNPNLYWYRQAAGRGLQLLFYSVGIGQISSEVPQNLSASRPQDRQFILSSKKLLLSDSGFYLCAWSSGHLGVSNQPQHFGDGTRLSIL.

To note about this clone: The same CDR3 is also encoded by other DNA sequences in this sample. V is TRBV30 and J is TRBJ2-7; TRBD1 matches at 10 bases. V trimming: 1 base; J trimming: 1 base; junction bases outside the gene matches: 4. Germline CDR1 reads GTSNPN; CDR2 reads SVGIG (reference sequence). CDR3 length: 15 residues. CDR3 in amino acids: CAWSGWDRGSYEQYF. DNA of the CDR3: TGTGCCTGGAGTGGTTGGGACAGGGGATCCTACGAGCAGTACTTC.

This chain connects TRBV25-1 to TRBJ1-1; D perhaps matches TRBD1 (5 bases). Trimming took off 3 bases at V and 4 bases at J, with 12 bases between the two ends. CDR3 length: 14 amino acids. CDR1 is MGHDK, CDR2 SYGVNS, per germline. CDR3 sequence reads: CASSDQGSGTEAFF. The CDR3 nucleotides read TGTGCCAGCAGTGACCAGGGTTCCGGCACTGAAGCTTTCTTT.

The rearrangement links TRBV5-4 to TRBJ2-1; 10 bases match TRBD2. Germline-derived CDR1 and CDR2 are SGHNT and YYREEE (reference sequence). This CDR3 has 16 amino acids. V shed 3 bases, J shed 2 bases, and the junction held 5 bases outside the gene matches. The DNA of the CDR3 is TGTGCCAGCAGCTCCAAAAGCGGGAGGGCCTACAATGAGCAGTTCTTC. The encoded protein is CASSSKSGRAYNEQFF.

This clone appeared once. The CDR3 is CASSLGLAGYEQYF. The CDR3 bases are TGTGCCAGCAGCTTAGGACTAGCGGGCTACGAGCAGTACTTC. V is TRBV13 and J is TRBJ2-7; 9 bases align to TRBD2. The V segment lost 0 bases and the J segment 3 bases; nucleotides outside the gene matches: 0. The CDR3 is made up of 14 amino acids. Germline V gives CDR1 PRHDT, CDR2 FYEKMQ (reference sequence).

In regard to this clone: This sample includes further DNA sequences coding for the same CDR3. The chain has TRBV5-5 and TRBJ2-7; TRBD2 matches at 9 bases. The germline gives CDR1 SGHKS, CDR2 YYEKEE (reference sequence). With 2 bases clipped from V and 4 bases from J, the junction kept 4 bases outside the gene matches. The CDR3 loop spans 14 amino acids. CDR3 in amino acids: CASSLAGGPYEQYF. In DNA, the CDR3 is TGTGCCAGCAGCTTAGCGGGGGGCCCGTACGAGCAGTACTTC.

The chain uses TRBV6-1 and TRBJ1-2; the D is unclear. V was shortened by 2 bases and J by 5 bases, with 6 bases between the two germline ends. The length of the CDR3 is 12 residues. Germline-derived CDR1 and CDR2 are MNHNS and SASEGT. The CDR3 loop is CASSEFLYGYTF. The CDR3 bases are TGTGCCAGCAGTGAATTCCTTTATGGCTACACCTTC.

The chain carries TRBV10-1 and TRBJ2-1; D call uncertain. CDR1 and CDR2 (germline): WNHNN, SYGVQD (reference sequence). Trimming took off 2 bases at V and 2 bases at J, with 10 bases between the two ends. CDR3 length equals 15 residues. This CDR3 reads CASSEGSLAYNEQFF. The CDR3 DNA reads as TGCGCCAGCAGTGAGGGCTCCCTGGCCTACAATGAGCAGTTCTTC.

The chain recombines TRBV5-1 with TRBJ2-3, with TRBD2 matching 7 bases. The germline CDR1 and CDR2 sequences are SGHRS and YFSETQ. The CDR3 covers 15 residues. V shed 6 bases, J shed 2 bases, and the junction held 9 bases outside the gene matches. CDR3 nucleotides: TGCGCCAGCAACTCCGCGGGAGTTACCACAGATACGCAGTATTTT. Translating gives CASNSAGVTTDTQYF.

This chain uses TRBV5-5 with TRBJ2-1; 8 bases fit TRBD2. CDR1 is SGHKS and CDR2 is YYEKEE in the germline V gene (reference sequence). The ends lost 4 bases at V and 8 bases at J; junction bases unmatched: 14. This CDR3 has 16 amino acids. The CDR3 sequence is CASSPSLPGGWHEQFF. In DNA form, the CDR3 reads TGTGCCAGCAGCCCGAGCTTACCGGGAGGGTGGCATGAGCAGTTCTTC. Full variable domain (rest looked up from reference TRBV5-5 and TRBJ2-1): DAGVTQSPTHLIKTRGQQVTLRCSPISGHKSVSWYQQVLGQGPQFIFQYYEKEERGRGNFPDRFSARQFPNYSSELNVNALLLGDSALYLCASSPSLPGGWHEQFFGPGTRLTVL.

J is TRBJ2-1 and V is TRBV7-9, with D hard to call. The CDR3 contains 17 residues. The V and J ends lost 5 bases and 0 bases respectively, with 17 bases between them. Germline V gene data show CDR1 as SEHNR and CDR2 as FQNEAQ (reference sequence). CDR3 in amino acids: CASSQLHTEISYNEQFF. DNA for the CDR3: TGTGCCAGCAGCCAACTACACACGGAAATCTCCTACAATGAGCAGTTCTTC. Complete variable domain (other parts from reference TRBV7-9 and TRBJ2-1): DTGVSQNPRHKITKRGQNVTFRCDPISEHNRLYWYRQTLGQGPEFLTYFQNEAQLEKSRLLSDRFSAERPKGSFSTLEIQRTEQGDSAMYLCASSQLHTEISYNEQFFGPGTRLTVL.

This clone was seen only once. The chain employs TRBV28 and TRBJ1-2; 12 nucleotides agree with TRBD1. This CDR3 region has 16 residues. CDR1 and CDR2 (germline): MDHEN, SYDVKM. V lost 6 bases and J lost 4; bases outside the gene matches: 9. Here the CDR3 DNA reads TGTGCCAGCAGCTCGGGACAGGGGGCGGATAGCTATGGCTACACCTTC. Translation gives CASSSGQGADSYGYTF.

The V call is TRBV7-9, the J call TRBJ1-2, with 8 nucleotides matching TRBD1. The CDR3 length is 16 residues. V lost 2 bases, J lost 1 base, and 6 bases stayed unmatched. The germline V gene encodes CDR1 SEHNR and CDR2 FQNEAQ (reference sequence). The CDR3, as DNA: TGTGCCAGCAGCTTACGTACAGGGGGTAATAACTATGGCTACACCTTC. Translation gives CASSLRTGGNNYGYTF.

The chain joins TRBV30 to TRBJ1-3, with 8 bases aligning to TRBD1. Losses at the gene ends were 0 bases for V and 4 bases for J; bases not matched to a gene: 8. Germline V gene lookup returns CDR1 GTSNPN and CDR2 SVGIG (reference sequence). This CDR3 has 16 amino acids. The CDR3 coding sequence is TGTGCCTGGAGTGTACTGGGCCAGGGGGCGGGAAACACCATATATTTT. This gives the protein CAWSVLGQGAGNTIYF.

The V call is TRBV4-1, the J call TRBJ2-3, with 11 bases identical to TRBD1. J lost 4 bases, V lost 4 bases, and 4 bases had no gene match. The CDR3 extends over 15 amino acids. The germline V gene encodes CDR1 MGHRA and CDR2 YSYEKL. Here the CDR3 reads CASSLRDRGSDTQYF. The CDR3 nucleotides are TGCGCCAGCAGCCTCCGGGACAGGGGGTCAGATACGCAGTATTTT.

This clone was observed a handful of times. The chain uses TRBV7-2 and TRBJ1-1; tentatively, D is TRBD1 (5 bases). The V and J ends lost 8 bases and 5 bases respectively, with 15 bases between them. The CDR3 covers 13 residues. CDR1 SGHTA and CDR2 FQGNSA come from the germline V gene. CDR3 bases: TGTGCCAGCTTCGGAGGGGCGGGGACTGAAGCTTTCTTT. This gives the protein CASFGGAGTEAFF.

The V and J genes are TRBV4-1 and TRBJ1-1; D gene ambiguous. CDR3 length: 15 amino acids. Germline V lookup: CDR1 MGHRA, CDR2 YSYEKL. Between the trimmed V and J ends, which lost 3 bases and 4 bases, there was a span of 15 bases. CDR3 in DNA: TGCGCCAGCAGCCACGAATCCGGGTTCGGCACTGAAGCTTTCTTT. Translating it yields CASSHESGFGTEAFF.

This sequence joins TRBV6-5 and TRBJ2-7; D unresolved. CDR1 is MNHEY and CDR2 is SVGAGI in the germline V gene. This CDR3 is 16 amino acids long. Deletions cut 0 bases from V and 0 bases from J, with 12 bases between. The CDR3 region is CASSYSSSSSSYEQYF. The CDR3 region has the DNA TGTGCCAGCAGTTACTCGAGTAGCAGTAGCTCCTACGAGCAGTACTTC.